This T cell receptor (beta chain) was sequenced during a study of T cells after yellow fever vaccination. Study background: Using CD3, CD45RA, CCR7 and CD95, the EM, EMRA, CM and Tscm memory subsets were sorted.

This CDR3 spans 13 amino acids. Per the germline V gene, CDR1 is SGHTA and CDR2 is FQGNSA. The germline V and J ends were trimmed by 6 bases and 0 bases, with 9 bases remaining between them. The table lists this clonotype with many counts. Points from the study as a whole: Most clones from primary vaccination resurfaced after the booster (approximately 95% CD4, approximately 87% CD8). Almost all vaccine-responding clonotypes were not detected in the sorted memory subsets at the day 0 time point.

MiXCR was run by TCRdb on the 5' RACE reads, yielding one entry per CDR3 protein. The table shows 45,000 to 75,000 distinct CDR3 sequences, with about 5.2% occurring only once. The clonotype was recovered from a man aged 18 to 30 who received the YFV17D yellow fever vaccine. The chain couples TRBV7-2 to TRBJ2-7; D perhaps matches TRBD1 (6 bases). The source was PBMCs, either bulk or a sorted T-cell subset (CD4+, CD8+, memory, or dextramer-sorted; not recorded which), collected on the day of the yellow fever booster vaccination. The CDR3 sequence is CASRDRNSYEQYF. Written as DNA, the CDR3 is TGTGCCAGCAGAGACAGGAACTCCTACGAGCAGTACTTC.